The 25 T cell receptor beta chains listed next were all sequenced from one sample in a study of Graves' ophthalmopathy and Graves' hyperthyroidism. The TCR beta CDR3 regions underwent amplification from RNA transcripts. The authors performed first-round RT-PCR with HTBI primers and then a second-round multiplex PCR. TCRdb processed the multiplex PCR reads anew with MiXCR; each CDR3 protein has one entry. The repertoire holds 400,000 or so distinct CDR3 sequences, with 15% as singletons. Material for sequencing was peripheral blood. These receptors originate from a woman under 30 with stable Graves' hyperthyroidism.

In its sample, this clonotype was seen many times. V and J are TRBV6-1 and TRBJ1-5; D may be TRBD1 (6 bases). The germline CDR1 and CDR2 sequences are MNHNS and SASEGT. The CDR3 has 15 residues. Trimming shortened V by 7 bases and J by 4 bases, and 17 bases separated the two germline ends. The CDR3 coding sequence is TGTGCCAGCACCCGTTCGACAGGACCGAATCAGCCCCAGCATTTT. The encoded protein is CASTRSTGPNQPQHF.

In its sample, this clonotype was seen many times. The V call is TRBV12-3 or TRBV12-4, the J call TRBJ2-7, with a weak D call TRBD1 (6 bases). This CDR3 comprises 14 residues. V was cut by 2 bases and J by 2 bases, with 10 bases left in between. The CDR3 region has the DNA TGTGCCAGCAGTTTACTACAGGGTACCTACGAGCAGTACTTC. Amino acids: CASSLLQGTYEQYF.

This clonotype showed up many times. The chain combines TRBV11-2 with TRBJ1-1; maybe TRBD1 (6 bases). With 2 bases removed from V and 11 bases from J, the gap between germline ends came to 12 bases. There are 12 residues in the CDR3. The germline V gene has CDR1 SGHAT and CDR2 FQNNGV. The DNA for the CDR3 is TGTGCCAGCAGCTTAAGCCAGGGGTTGGCTTTCTTT. Translation gives CASSLSQGLAFF.

The table lists this clonotype with many counts. This sequence joins TRBV6-2 or TRBV6-3 and TRBJ2-2; 8 positions agree with TRBD2. This CDR3 region has 14 residues. The V segment lost 8 bases and the J segment 4 bases; nucleotides outside the gene matches: 6. Germline CDR1 and CDR2: MNHEY and SVGEGT. The CDR3 bases are TGTGCCAGCCGGGATAGCGGGGTCACCGGGGAGCTGTTTTTT. It codes for CASRDSGVTGELFF.

This clonotype appeared a few times. V gene TRBV6-2 or TRBV6-3 combines with J gene TRBJ2-2; D not resolved. The CDR3 has 15 residues. The V end was cut by 2 bases, the J end by 2 bases, with 9 bases between. The V gene's germline CDR1 is MNHEY and CDR2 SVGEGT. Here the CDR3 DNA reads TGTGCCAGCAGTTACAACAGCTTTAACACCGGGGAGCTGTTTTTT. Encoded protein: CASSYNSFNTGELFF.

This clonotype was recorded many times. V and J are TRBV11-3 and TRBJ1-1; D remains ambiguous. The germline CDR1 and CDR2 sequences are SGHNT and YENEEA. Trimming shortened V by 4 bases and J by 1 base, and 10 bases separated the two germline ends. The length of the CDR3 is 14 residues. The CDR3 nucleotides read TGTGCCAGCAGCTCCGGGCCAGGGAACACTGAAGCTTTCTTT. It codes for CASSSGPGNTEAFF. Combining the CDR3 with reference TRBV11-3 and TRBJ1-1 gives the whole variable domain EAGVVQSPRYKIIEKKQPVAFWCNPISGHNTLYWYLQNLGQGPELLIRYENEEAVDDSQLPKDRFSAERLKGVDSTLKIQPAELGDSAVYLCASSSGPGNTEAFFGQGTRLTVV.

Of note for this clonotype: A read error may be the cause here, since a much bigger clone is one base away. The chain has TRBV9 and TRBJ1-1; 8 nucleotides agree with TRBD1. The CDR3 has 15 amino acids. Germline V gene sequence: CDR1 SGDLS, CDR2 YYNGEE. V lost 4 bases and J lost 3; bases outside the gene matches: 8. Here the CDR3 reads CASSWARGQHTEAFF. The CDR3 DNA reads as TGTGCCAGCAGCTGGGCCAGGGGGCAGCACACTGAAGCTTTCTTT.

This clonotype appeared many times. The gene calls are TRBV29-1 and TRBJ1-5, with no clear D. The CDR3 is made up of 12 amino acids. Germline-derived CDR1 and CDR2 are SQVTM and ANQGSEA. V lost 4 bases to trimming and J lost 14 bases, with 18 bases between them. As DNA, the CDR3 is TGCAGCGTTGTGACGATAGAGGGTAGGAAGCATTTT. This encodes CSVVTIEGRKHF.

This clonotype has at least ten counts. This chain links TRBV19 with TRBJ2-7; 8 nucleotides match TRBD1. In germline, CDR1 is LNHDA, CDR2 SQIVND (reference sequence). The J segment lost 4 bases and the V segment lost 5 bases, leaving 10 bases of the junction unmatched. The CDR3 spans 15 residues. The CDR3: CASSPISRGRYEQYF. CDR3 nucleotides: TGTGCCAGTAGTCCAATCTCCAGGGGGCGGTACGAGCAGTACTTC.

This clonotype was counted ten times or more. V gene TRBV12-3 or TRBV12-4 combines with J gene TRBJ2-5, with a tentative D call TRBD1 (7 bases). V was shortened by 6 bases and J by 2 bases, with 13 bases between the two germline ends. This CDR3 contains 14 residues. The CDR3 nucleotides are TGTGCCAGCAGGCGGGACAGCATACAAGAGACCCAGTACTTC. Protein product: CASRRDSIQETQYF.

In this sample, this clonotype turned up many times. The chain couples TRBV7-8 to TRBJ2-7; D unclear. There are 12 residues in the CDR3. The V and J ends lost 1 base and 6 bases respectively, with 7 bases between them. Germline values: CDR1 SGHVS, CDR2 FQNEAQ. The CDR3 DNA is TGTGCCAGCAGCTTAGGAGTAAGCGAGCAGTACTTC. This gives the protein CASSLGVSEQYF.

There are many counts of this clonotype. The rearrangement uses TRBV11-2 and TRBJ2-4; 8 nucleotides agree with TRBD1. This CDR3 is 15 amino acids long. The germline gives CDR1 SGHAT, CDR2 FQNNGV. The V gene end was trimmed by 3 bases and the J gene end by 6 bases; junction bases not matched to a gene: 7. CDR3 coding DNA: TGTGCCAGCAGCTTCGTCAGGGGGCGGGGAAACATTCAGTACTTC. Translated: CASSFVRGRGNIQYF.

This clonotype was recorded at least ten times. V and J are TRBV7-6 and TRBJ2-7; D gene ambiguous. Germline values: CDR1 SGHVS, CDR2 FNYEAQ. With 4 bases removed from V and 6 bases from J, the gap between germline ends came to 16 bases. This CDR3 comprises 14 residues. The CDR3 DNA is TGTGCCAGCAGCTCGAAAATAAACGACCGCGAGCAGTACTTC. Encoded protein: CASSSKINDREQYF. The full variable domain, with the rest looked up from reference TRBV7-6 and TRBJ2-7, is GAGVSQSPRYKVTKRGQDVALRCDPISGHVSLYWYRQALGQGPEFLTYFNYEAQQDKSGLPNDRFSAERPEGSISTLTIQRTEQRDSAMYRCASSSKINDREQYFGPGTRLTVT.

This chain links TRBV19 with TRBJ2-7; D is ambiguous. V was shortened by 4 bases and J by 2 bases, with 9 bases between the two germline ends. Looked up from germline, CDR1 is LNHDA and CDR2 is SQIVND (reference sequence). The CDR3 totals 13 residues. As DNA, the CDR3 is TGTGCCAGTAGTAATTACCAGACCTACGAGCAGTACTTC. Translated, it gives CASSNYQTYEQYF.

There are many counts of this clonotype. This sequence joins TRBV12-3 or TRBV12-4 and TRBJ2-5, with TRBD1 identical over 7 bases. V was clipped by 4 bases and J by 5 bases; unmatched bases: 4. The CDR3 is 13 amino acids. This CDR3 reads CASSSTGAETQYF. The CDR3 coding sequence is TGTGCCAGCAGTTCTACAGGGGCGGAGACCCAGTACTTC.

Many counts were recorded for this clonotype. As DNA, the CDR3 is TGTGCCACCAGCAGAGATCTGCAGGCTTCCCTCTATGGCTACACCTTC. It translates to CATSRDLQASLYGYTF. J is TRBJ1-2 and V is TRBV15, with D hard to call. Trimming cost V 0 bases and J 4 bases, with 15 bases left between them. The CDR3 loop spans 16 amino acids. Germline V gene sequence: CDR1 LNHNV, CDR2 YYDKDF (reference sequence).

The chain carries TRBV6-1 and TRBJ1-2, with D possibly TRBD1 on 5 matching bases. CDR3 length: 15 residues. Germline loops: CDR1 MNHNS, CDR2 SASEGT. Between the trimmed V and J ends, which lost 5 bases and 2 bases, there was a span of 15 bases. The DNA for the CDR3 is TGTGCCAGCAGTCATAATCGGGACGGGAACTATGGCTACACCTTC. Amino acid sequence: CASSHNRDGNYGYTF.

In this sample, this clonotype turned up many times. This sequence joins TRBV2 and TRBJ2-2; 9 bases agree with TRBD2. The CDR3 contains 20 residues. CDR1 and CDR2 (germline): SNHLY, FYNNEI. Trimming at V came to 4 bases and at J to 5 bases, leaving 20 bases not matched to a gene. CDR3: CASSVRSGGVTVGPTGELFF. CDR3 in DNA: TGTGCCAGCAGTGTTCGTAGCGGGGGAGTCACGGTCGGGCCGACCGGGGAGCTGTTTTTT.

This clonotype was detected many times. The rearrangement joins TRBV2 to TRBJ2-5; D unresolved. The germline gives CDR1 SNHLY, CDR2 FYNNEI. The V gene lost 4 bases and the J gene lost 5 bases, with 5 bases spanning the gap. CDR3 length: 11 amino acids. The CDR3 sequence is CASSGQETQYF. For the CDR3, the DNA is TGTGCCAGCAGTGGGCAGGAGACCCAGTACTTC.

J is TRBJ1-1 and V is TRBV9; the D gene is possibly TRBD1 (6 bases). The germline CDR1 and CDR2 sequences are SGDLS and YYNGEE. The CDR3 contains 13 residues. V lost 3 bases and J 6 bases, leaving 12 bases between the germline ends. The CDR3 loop is CASSGGPGAEAFF. Written as DNA, the CDR3 is TGTGCCAGCAGCGGGGGGCCTGGGGCTGAAGCTTTCTTT. Full variable domain (missing parts from reference TRBV9 and TRBJ1-1): DSGVTQTPKHLITATGQRVTLRCSPRSGDLSVYWYQQSLDQGLQFLIQYYNGEERAKGNILERFSAQQFPDLHSELNLSSLELGDSALYFCASSGGPGAEAFFGQGTRLTVV.

This clonotype was detected many times. This rearrangement joins TRBV6-2 or TRBV6-3 to TRBJ2-7; TRBD1 matches 9 bases. V lost 4 bases, J lost 6 bases, and 7 bases stayed unmatched. The CDR3 runs 14 residues. Germline V gene data show CDR1 as MNHEY and CDR2 as SVGEGT. The CDR3 DNA reads as TGTGCCAGCAGTTGGGACAGGGTAAGAGGCGAGCAGTACTTC. Its protein product is CASSWDRVRGEQYF.

In this sample, this clonotype turned up many times. The V gene is TRBV11-3, the J gene TRBJ2-6; 8 positions match TRBD1. CDR1 and CDR2 from the germline V gene are SGHNT and YENEEA. Germline trimming cut 4 bases from V and 4 bases from J; bases unmatched to any gene: 12. The CDR3 contains 18 residues. The CDR3 protein is CASSSIHTGGGGANVLTF. CDR3 DNA sequence: TGTGCCAGCAGCTCCATTCATACAGGGGGTGGAGGGGCCAACGTCCTGACTTTC.

This clonotype has ten or more counts. The chain is built from TRBV3-1 and TRBJ2-5; D gene ambiguous. CDR1 and CDR2 (germline): LGHDT, YNNKEL (reference sequence). The CDR3 is 15 residues long. Trimming cost V 1 base and J 1 base, with 10 bases left between them. CDR3 amino acids: CASSQGTVVQETQYF. As DNA, the CDR3 is TGTGCCAGCAGCCAAGGGACCGTAGTCCAAGAGACCCAGTACTTC.

Of note for this clonotype: One base away lies a much larger clone, so this may be a sequencing read error. Because the CDR3 is missing its conserved closing phenylalanine or tryptophan, this is likely a read error. The V call is TRBV18, the J call TRBJ1-1; D is unresolved. The CDR3 has 13 amino acids. Germline V gives CDR1 KGHSH, CDR2 LQKENI. Deletions cut 3 bases from V and 2 bases from J, with 7 bases between. The CDR3 DNA follows: TGTGCCAGCTCACCGTTGAAAAACACTGAAGCTTTCCTT. It translates to CASSPLKNTEAFL.

This clonotype was seen repeatedly, ten times or more. The CDR3 loop reads CASSLTLAETQYF. CDR3 nucleotides: TGTGCCAGCAGCTTAACGCTAGCAGAGACCCAGTACTTC. This sequence joins TRBV7-3 and TRBJ2-5; D possibly corresponds to TRBD2 (5 bases). This CDR3 spans 13 amino acids. The ends were cut back, 0 bases at V and 4 bases at J, with 6 bases in the middle. Germline-derived CDR1 and CDR2 are SGHTA and FQGTGA.